The TCR beta chain under discussion was sequenced for a study of T cell responses to AZD1222 COVID-19 vaccine (dated by TCRdb to the early 2020s). In terms of the full investigation: Because spike-specific TCR depth and breadth did not differ between the two schedules, AZD1222 recipients who got a second dose at roughly 4 weeks were pooled with those who got a second dose at roughly 12 weeks. Trial participants were enrolled by age into 18-55, 56-69 and 70-plus year subgroups, with roughly 160, 29 and 62 TCR-sequenced participants respectively. TCR sequencing was performed for approximately 240 trial participants, of whom around 200 were given two doses of AZD1222 and approximately 25 were given two doses of MenACWY control vaccine. What the authors observed across the whole study: A significant rise in spike-specific TCR breadth and depth was observed after two AZD1222 doses relative to day 0 and relative to MenACWY recipients. Reportedly, almost half of the unique spike-specific TCRs recognized epitopes lying outside the regions that are mutated in the B.1.351 and B.1.1.7 variants. Only five or six AZD1222 recipients were SARS-CoV-2 seropositive at baseline, limiting conclusions about previously exposed vaccinees. Participants were mostly white British and included more females than males, and it was suggested by the authors that clonal diversity may have been underestimated. CD4 TCRs associated with the vaccine covered the entire spike protein, and the dominant responses were in regions 160-218 and 743-854. Because no day 14 peak-response samples were available, repertoires were characterized only after the peak T cell response. The 56-69-year group was small, and its depth increase did not reach significance, likely because of low power.

The CDR3 regions of human TCRbeta chains were analyzed by immunosequencing. The authors' analysis ran thus. TCRs in the repertoires were matched against a reference library of SARS-CoV-2-specific TCRs that had been generated with the MIRA antigen-specificity platform. Breadth meant the fraction of unique TCRs that were SARS-CoV-2-associated, whereas depth meant the fraction of total T cells that were SARS-CoV-2-associated. Each spike-specific TCR was assigned to its reactive spike region and to a CD4 or CD8 class using the MIRA data. Log10-transformed breadth and depth values were compared by one-way ANOVA with Sidak's multiple comparisons tests. TCRdb re-hosts the immuneACCESS table, in-frame sequences only. Its copies lack some clones; in the studies checked, an unresolved V gene accounts for under half of them, and the cause for the rest is not known. D and trimming come from the DNA, and the V and J calls and clone size come from that table. Counted in this sample were 75,000 to 100,000 clones; around 88% of them appeared once. Together, the top ten hold under 8.5% of the sample.

The sample's time point label, decoded: baseline before first vaccination. Vaccinee samples were obtained from the UK trials COV001 and COV002, which included a single-blind randomized controlled phase 2/3 trial of AZD1222 (ChAdOx1 nCoV-19) in healthy adults. For TCRbeta chain sequencing, PBMC samples were collected from trial participants at day 0 and at day 28 after the second dose. Clipping removes 3 bases from V and 2 bases from J, with 6 as the unmatched junction base count. The germline V gene supplies CDR1 SGDLS and CDR2 YYNGEE. The CDR3 numbers 15 residues from cysteine through phenylalanine. Only the CDR3 DNA is retained, 45 bases long and in frame from the first base. About this clone itself: Its antigen remains undetermined. No base qualities exist here, and no much larger clone lies one base off it.

This specimen was peripheral blood, taken on day 0 of AZD1222 vaccination. In this chain, TRBV9 is recombined with TRBJ2-7, and 9 junctional nucleotides match TRBD1. The receptor's source is an adult in good health. CDR3 loop: CASSERQGEAYEQYF. DNA sequence: TGTGCCAGCAGCGAACGACAGGGGGAGGCCTACGAGCAGTACTTC.